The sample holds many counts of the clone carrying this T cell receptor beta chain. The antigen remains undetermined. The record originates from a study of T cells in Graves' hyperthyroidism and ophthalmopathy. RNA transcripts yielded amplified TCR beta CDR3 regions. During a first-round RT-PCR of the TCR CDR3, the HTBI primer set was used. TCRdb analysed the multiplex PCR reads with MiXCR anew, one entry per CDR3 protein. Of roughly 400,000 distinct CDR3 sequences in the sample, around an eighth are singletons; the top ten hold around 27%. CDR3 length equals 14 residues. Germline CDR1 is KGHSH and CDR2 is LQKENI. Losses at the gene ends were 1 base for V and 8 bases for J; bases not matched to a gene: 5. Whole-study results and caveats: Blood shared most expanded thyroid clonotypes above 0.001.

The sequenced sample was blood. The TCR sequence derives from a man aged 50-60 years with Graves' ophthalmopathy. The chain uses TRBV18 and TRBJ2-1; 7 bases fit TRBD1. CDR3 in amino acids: CASSPHRGDYEQFF. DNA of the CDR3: TGTGCCAGCTCACCACACAGGGGCGACTATGAGCAGTTCTTC.